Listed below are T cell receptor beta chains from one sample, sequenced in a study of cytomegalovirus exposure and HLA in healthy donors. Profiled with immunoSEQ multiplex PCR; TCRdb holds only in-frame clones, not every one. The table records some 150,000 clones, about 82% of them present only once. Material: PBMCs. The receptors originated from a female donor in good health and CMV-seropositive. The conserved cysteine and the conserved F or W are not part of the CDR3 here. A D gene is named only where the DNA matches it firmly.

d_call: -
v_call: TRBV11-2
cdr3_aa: ASLTGRADTQY

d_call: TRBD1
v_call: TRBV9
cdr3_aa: ASSPRTGRWEAF

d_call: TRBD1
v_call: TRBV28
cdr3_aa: ASRPTGGGGTEAF

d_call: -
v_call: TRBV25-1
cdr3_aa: ASSPRGTGRRYEQY

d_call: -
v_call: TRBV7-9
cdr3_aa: ASSFSTNEKLF

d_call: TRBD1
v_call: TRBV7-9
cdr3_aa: ASSSGQGGEKLF

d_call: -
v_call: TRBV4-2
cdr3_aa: ASSQDPQVDYGYT

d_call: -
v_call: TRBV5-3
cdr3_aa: ARSFDTNEYEQY

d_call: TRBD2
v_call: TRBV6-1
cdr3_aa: ASSLTWASGDEQY

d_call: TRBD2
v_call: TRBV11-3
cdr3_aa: ASSFSGGLGDEQF

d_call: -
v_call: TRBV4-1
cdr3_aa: ASSQPGRGAGADTQY

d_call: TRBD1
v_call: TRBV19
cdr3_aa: ASNNRGLNQPQH

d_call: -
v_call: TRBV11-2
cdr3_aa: ASSLESAILAYGYT

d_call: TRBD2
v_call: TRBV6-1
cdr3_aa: ATRRTSYEQF

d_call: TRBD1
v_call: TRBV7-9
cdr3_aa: SSSLVVGGQGSTDTQY

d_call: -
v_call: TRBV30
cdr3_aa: AFNMIGANVLT

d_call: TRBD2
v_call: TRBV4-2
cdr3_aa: ASSQEWQRGGLTDTQY

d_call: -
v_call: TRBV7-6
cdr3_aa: ASSLGGSEQY

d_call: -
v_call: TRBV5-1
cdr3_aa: ASSLQYQETQY

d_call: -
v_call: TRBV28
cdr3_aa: ASTIHGQHTEAF

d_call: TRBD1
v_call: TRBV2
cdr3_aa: ASRTGQVYNEQF

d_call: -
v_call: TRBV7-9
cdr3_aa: ASSLTGDGHNYGYT

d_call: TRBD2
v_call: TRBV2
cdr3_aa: ASSRDYSQETQY

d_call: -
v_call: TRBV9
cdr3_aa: ASSVAYRAGAGELF

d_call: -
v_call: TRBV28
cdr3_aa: ASSFAQDYGYT

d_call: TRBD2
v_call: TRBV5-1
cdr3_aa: ASSKRTSGIIYEQY

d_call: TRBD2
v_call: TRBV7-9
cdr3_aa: ASSLGLALTDTQY

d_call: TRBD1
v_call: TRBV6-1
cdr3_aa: ASREGQGKNYGYT

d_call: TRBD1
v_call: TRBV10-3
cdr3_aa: AVSGQGAYEQY

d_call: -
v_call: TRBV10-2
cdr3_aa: ASSFVSDTQY

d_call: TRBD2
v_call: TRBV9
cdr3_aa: ASSPFLVAGGVSEQY

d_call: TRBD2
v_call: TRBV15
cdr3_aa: ATSRERRLAAPVSYNEQF

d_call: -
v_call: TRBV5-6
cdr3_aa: ASSLVANTEAF

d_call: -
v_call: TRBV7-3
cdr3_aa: ASSKTMTENEQY

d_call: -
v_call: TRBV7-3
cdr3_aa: ASSLTSGAYSGELF

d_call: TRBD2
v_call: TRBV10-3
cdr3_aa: AISEYLAGAYEQY

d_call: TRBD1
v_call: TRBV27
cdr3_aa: ASSLTGQGGPYEQY

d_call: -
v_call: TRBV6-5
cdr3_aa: ASRNKNQPQH

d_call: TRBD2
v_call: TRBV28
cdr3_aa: ASTSFGGSGNEQF

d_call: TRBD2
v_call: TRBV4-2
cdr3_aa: ASSQEGTSGGRETQY

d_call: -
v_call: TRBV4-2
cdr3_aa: ASSQVFSQPDSGDTQY

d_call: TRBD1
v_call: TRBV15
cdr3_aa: ATSSRDRGEQF

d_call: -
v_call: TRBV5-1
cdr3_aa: ASSSDSFYGYT